This T cell receptor (beta chain) was recovered during a study of blood T cell repertoires in COVID-19. As for the study in general: Both acute and convalescent COVID-19 samples were obtained from the United States, Italy and Spain. PBMCs, B-cell-depleted T cells, or T cells provided the cDNA or gDNA that made up the material.

As handled by the study authors: For nucleated cells, counts were estimated from reference gene primer amplification. TCRdb's copy holds only in-frame clones and misses some; the assay was immunoSEQ multiplex PCR. Clone size and the V and J calls come from that table; the DNA yielded D and trimming. The data show over 40,000 clones, about 80% seen once. The CDR3 is 16 residues long. Trimming shortened V by 0 bases and J by 0 bases, and 9 bases separated the two germline ends. From germline, CDR1 is LGHDT and CDR2 YNNKEL (reference sequence). This clonotype originated in a woman aged 55-75 years with acute or convalescent COVID-19. The sample consisted of peripheral blood. The chain couples TRBV3-1 (or the pseudogene TRBV3-2) to TRBJ1-5; D not certain. The CDR3 protein is CASSQDRKHSNQPQHF. The CDR3 bases are TGTGCCAGCAGCCAAGACAGAAAACATAGCAATCAGCCCCAGCATTTT.